This paragraph covers one TCR beta chain sequence. The data derive from a study of blood T cell repertoires in COVID-19. On the study more broadly: Spain, Italy and the United States supplied samples that represented acute and convalescent COVID-19.

The germline gives CDR1 MGHRA, CDR2 YSYEKL. There are 16 residues in the CDR3. Losses at the gene ends were 4 bases for V and 6 bases for J; bases not matched to a gene: 6. Sequencing was performed with immunoSEQ multiplex PCR; in TCRdb, only in-frame clones are kept and a portion is missing. The sample shows about 270,000 clones, around 89% of them seen only once. The V call is TRBV4-1, the J call TRBJ2-7; 16 bases fit TRBD2. The sequence was obtained from a woman aged 25 to 45 with acute COVID-19. The source material was PBMCs or T cells enriched from blood (not recorded which). The CDR3 DNA sequence: TGCGCCAGCAGCCCGGGACTAGCGGGAGGGCCTCTCGAGCAGTACTTC. The encoded protein is CASSPGLAGGPLEQYF.